This T cell receptor beta chain stems from a study of control samples from healthy donors and cancer patients. Assay used: immunoSEQ multiplex PCR; TCRdb lists only in-frame clones, some missing. The table lists some 150,000 clones, 93% of them singletons. V lost 5 bases and J 4 bases, leaving 17 bases between the germline ends. This CDR3 spans 16 amino acids. Germline loops: CDR1 SGHTA, CDR2 FQGNSA. The material sequenced was blood. The chain employs TRBV7-2 and TRBJ2-2; TRBD1 is a possible D gene (5 bases). This clonotype was sampled from a man aged 50 or older in good health. The CDR3 DNA sequence: TGTGCCAGCAGCGCCAGGGCGAGACAAGGCACCGGGGAGCTGTTTTTT. Translating gives CASSARARQGTGELFF.